This T cell receptor beta chain was observed in a study of shared clonotypes between healthy human individuals. CDR3 length equals 18 residues. Germline V CDR1 and CDR2: MNHEY, SMNVEV (reference sequence). V was pared by 6 bases and J by 0 bases, with 21 bases between. Terminally differentiated effector memory CD45RA+ cells were left out of the naive CD8 fraction, which was CD45RO-negative and positively selected for CCR7. Deep-level settings were used for running the assay. Here immunoSEQ multiplex PCR was the method, and the copy in TCRdb shows in-frame clones only, minus some. The data contain about 2.1 million clones, just over 90% of them singletons. This clone was counted once.

The rearrangement joins TRBV27 to TRBJ2-1, with D possibly being TRBD2 (6 bases). The source of this sequence is a man younger than 30 in good health. Some clones in this sample may be carry-over from other donors' samples. Sample: naive CD8+ T cells from PBMCs. The DNA of the CDR3 is TGTGCCAGCAGCACTATCTATAACCGGGAGCACTCCTACAATGAGCAGTTCTTC. Protein sequence: CASSTIYNREHSYNEQFF.